This T cell receptor beta chain stems from a study of blood T cells in healthy people across ages. CDR3 size: 14 residues. V lost 2 bases to trimming and J lost 0 bases, with 8 bases between them. CDR1 MGHRA and CDR2 YSYEKL come from the germline V gene. With a J-beta primer mix and a sample-barcoded 5' primer, a second PCR ran about 7 to 12 cycles. TCRdb re-called the 5' RACE reads with MiXCR, one entry per CDR3 protein. The table lists 660,000 or so distinct CDR3 sequences, 45% to 65% of them singletons. Approximately 9.6 milliliters of peripheral blood were drawn from each donor into EDTA-treated tubes. This clonotype was counted at least ten times.

This chain uses TRBV4-1 with TRBJ2-7; D remains unclear. This TCR derives from a man aged 55 to 69 in good health. Sequences were obtained from blood. The CDR3 DNA reads as TGCGCCAGCAGCCAATCGGAGAGCTCCTACGAGCAGTACTTC. This translates into CASSQSESSYEQYF.